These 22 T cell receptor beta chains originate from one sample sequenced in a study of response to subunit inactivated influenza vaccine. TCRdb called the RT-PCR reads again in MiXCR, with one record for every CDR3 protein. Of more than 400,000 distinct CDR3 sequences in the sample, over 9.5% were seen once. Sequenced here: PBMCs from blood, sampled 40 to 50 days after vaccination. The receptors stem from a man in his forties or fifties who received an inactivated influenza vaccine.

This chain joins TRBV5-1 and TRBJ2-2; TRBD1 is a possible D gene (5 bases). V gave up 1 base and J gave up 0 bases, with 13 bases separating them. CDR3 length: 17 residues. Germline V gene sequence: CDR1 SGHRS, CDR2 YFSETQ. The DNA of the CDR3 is TGCGCCAGCAGCTTGCTCTCAACAGGAACGAACACCGGGGAGCTGTTTTTT. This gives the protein CASSLLSTGTNTGELFF.

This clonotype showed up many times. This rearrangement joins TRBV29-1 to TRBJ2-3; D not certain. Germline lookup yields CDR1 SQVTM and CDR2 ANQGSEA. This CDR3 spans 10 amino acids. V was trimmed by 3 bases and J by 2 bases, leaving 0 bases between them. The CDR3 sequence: CSVDTDTQYF. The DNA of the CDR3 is TGCAGCGTTGACACAGATACGCAGTATTTT.

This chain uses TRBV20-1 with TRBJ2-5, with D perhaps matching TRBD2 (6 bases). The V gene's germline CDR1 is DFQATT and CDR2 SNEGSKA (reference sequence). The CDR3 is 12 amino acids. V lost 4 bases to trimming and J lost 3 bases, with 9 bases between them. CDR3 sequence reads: CSANPGEETQYF. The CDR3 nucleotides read TGCAGTGCTAACCCGGGAGAAGAGACCCAGTACTTC.

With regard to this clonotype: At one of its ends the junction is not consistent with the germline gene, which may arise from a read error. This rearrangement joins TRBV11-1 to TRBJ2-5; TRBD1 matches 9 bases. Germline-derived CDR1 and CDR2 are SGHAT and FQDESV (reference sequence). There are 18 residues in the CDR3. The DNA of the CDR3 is TGTGCCAGCAGCGGCCTACCGGGACAGGGACTGTACCAAGACACCCAGTACTTC. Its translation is CASSGLPGQGLYQDTQYF.

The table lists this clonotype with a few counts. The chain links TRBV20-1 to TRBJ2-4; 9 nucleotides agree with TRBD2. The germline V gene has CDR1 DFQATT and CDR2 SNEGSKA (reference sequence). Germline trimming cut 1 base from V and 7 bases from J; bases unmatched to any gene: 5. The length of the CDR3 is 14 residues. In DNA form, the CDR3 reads TGCAGTGCTAGAGTTAGCGGGAGAGGGAACATTCAGTACTTC. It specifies CSARVSGRGNIQYF.

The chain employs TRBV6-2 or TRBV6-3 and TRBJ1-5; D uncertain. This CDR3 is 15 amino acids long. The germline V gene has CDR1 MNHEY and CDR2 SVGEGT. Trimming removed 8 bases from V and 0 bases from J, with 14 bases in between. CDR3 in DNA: TGTGCCAGCGAACCCTTTTGGGGTAGCAATCAGCCCCAGCATTTT. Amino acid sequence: CASEPFWGSNQPQHF.

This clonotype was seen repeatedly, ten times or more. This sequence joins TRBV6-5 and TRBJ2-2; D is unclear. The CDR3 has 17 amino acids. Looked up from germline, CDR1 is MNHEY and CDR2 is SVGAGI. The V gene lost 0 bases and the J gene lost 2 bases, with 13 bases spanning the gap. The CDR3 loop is CASSYSASQGNTGELFF. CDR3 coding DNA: TGTGCCAGCAGTTACTCGGCCTCCCAAGGAAACACCGGGGAGCTGTTTTTT.

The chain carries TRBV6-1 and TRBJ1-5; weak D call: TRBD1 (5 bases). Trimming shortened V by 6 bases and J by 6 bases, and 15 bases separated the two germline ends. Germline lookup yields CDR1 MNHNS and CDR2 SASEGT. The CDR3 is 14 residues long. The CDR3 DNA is TGTGCCAGCAGCCCCGATCAGGGTGGTCAGCCCCAGCATTTT. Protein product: CASSPDQGGQPQHF.

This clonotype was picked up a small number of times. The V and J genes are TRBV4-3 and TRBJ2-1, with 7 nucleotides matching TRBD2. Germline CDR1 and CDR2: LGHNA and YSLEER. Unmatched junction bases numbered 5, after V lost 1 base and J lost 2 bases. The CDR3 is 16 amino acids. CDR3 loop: CASSQVYRGAYNEQFF. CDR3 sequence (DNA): TGCGCCAGCAGCCAAGTGTATCGGGGGGCCTACAATGAGCAGTTCTTC.

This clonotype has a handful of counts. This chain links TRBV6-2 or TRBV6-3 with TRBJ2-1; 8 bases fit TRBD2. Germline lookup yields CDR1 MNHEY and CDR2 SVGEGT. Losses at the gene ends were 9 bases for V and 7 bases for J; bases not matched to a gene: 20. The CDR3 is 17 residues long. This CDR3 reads CASRRGFLATGGNEQFF. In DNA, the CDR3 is TGTGCCAGTAGACGAGGATTTTTAGCAACGGGGGGGAATGAGCAGTTCTTC.

CDR3 DNA sequence: TGTGCCAGCAGCTCCGGGACAGCAGGGCACGTCCTGACTTTC. Protein product: CASSSGTAGHVLTF. The chain employs TRBV6-2 or TRBV6-3 and TRBJ2-6; 7 nucleotides match TRBD1. The CDR3 runs 14 residues. Trimming took 6 bases from V and 11 from J; bases not matched to a gene: 10. Looked up from germline, CDR1 is MNHEY and CDR2 is SVGEGT.

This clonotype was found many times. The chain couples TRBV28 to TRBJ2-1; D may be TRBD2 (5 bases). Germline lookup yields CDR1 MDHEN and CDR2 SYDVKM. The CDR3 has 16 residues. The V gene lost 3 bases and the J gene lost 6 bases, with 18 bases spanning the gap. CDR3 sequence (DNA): TGTGCCAGCAGTTTCTCAAGCGGAGGCGGTTCCAATGAGCAGTTCTTC. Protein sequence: CASSFSSGGGSNEQFF.

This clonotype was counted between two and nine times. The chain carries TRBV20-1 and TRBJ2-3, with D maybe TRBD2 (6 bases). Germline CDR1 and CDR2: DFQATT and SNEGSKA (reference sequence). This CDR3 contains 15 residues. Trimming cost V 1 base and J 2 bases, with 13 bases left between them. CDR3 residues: CSARGGDSHTDTQYF. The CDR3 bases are TGCAGTGCTAGAGGTGGGGACTCGCACACAGATACGCAGTATTTT.

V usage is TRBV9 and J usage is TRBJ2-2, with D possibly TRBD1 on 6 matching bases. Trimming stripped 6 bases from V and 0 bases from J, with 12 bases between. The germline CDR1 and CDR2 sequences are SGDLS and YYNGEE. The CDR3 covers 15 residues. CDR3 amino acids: CASNRQDPNTGELFF. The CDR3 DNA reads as TGTGCCAGCAACAGACAGGACCCGAACACCGGGGAGCTGTTTTTT. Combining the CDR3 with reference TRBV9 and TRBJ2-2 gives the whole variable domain DSGVTQTPKHLITATGQRVTLRCSPRSGDLSVYWYQQSLDQGLQFLIQYYNGEERAKGNILERFSAQQFPDLHSELNLSSLELGDSALYFCASNRQDPNTGELFFGEGSRLTVL.

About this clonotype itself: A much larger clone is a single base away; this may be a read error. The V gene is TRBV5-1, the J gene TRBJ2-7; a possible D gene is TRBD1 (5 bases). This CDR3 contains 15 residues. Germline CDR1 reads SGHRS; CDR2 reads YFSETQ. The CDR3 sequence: CVSSQDSQSSYEQYF. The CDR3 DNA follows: TGCGTCAGCAGTCAAGACAGCCAAAGCTCCTACGAGCAGTACTTC.

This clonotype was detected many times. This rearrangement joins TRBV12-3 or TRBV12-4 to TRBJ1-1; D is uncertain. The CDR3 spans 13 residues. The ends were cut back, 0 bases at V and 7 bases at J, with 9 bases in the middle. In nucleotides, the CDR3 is TGTGCCAGCAGTTTAGCCACCAGCCTTGAAGCTTTCTTT. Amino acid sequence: CASSLATSLEAFF.

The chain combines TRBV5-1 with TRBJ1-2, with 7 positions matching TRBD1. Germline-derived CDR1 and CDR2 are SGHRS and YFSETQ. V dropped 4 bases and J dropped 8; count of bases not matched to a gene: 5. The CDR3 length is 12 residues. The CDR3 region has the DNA TGCGCCAGCAGCGACAGGGTTGGGGGCTACACCTTC. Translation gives CASSDRVGGYTF.

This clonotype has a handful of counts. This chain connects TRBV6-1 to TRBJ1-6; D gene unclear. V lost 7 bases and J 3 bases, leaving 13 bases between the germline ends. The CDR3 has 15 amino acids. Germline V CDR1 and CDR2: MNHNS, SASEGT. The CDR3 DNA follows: TGTGCCAGCACGCGCGTCGGGGTCTATAATTCACCCCTCCACTTT. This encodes CASTRVGVYNSPLHF.

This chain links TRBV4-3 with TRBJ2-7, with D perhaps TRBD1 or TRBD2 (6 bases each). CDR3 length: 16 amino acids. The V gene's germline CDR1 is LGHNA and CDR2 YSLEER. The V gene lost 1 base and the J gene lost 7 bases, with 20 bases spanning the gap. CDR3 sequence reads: CASSQARGTRVEEQYF. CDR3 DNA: TGCGCCAGCAGCCAAGCCCGCGGGACAAGAGTGGAGGAGCAGTACTTC.

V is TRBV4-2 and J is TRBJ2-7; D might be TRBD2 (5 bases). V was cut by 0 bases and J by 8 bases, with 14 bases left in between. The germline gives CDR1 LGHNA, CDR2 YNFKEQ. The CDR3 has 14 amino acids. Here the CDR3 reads CASSQDTGGNKQYF. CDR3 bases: TGTGCCAGCAGCCAAGATACTGGAGGAAACAAGCAGTACTTC.

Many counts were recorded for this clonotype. The CDR3 reads CASSYGPRLGTEAFF. CDR3 sequence (DNA): TGTGCCAGCAGTTATGGTCCGAGGCTTGGAACTGAAGCTTTCTTT. J is TRBJ1-1 and V is TRBV6-5; D is undetermined. This CDR3 comprises 15 residues. Looked up from germline, CDR1 is MNHEY and CDR2 is SVGAGI. The ends were cut back, 3 bases at V and 5 bases at J, with 16 bases in the middle.

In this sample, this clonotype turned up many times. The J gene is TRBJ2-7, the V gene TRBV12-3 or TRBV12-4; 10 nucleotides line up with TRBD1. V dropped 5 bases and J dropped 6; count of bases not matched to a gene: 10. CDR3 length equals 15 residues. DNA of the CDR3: TGTGCCAGCAGTAGACAGGGGGCTACAATGAGCGAGCAGTACTTC. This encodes CASSRQGATMSEQYF.